This T cell receptor (beta chain) came from a study of CD8+CD57+ T cells in acquired aplastic anemia (dated by TCRdb to the late 2010s). Looking at the study overall: Extracted DNA from sorted CD4+ and CD8+ cells averaged around 3.4 ug, ranging from about 0.2 to 30 ug. Overall study results and their limits: Between patients and healthy controls, no significant difference in CD8+ Simpson's diversity was found (P=0.060). Twenty-nine CD8+ CDR3 sequences were found to be shared between patients and controls, but these sequences appeared to be highly expressed in patients and within the immunodominant clones of the patients.

This clonotype was seen a handful of times. The target of this receptor is not known. The sample holds no much larger clone one base away, and base qualities are not on file. TCR repertoires of sorted CD4+ and CD8+ blood T cells from severe aplastic anemia patients and healthy subjects were deep-sequenced in the study. Ficoll-Paque density gradient centrifugation was used to isolate peripheral blood mononuclear cells. Before DNA extraction, CD4+ and CD8+ T cells were sorted by FACS or by magnetic beads. TCR beta VDJ combination and CDR3 sequence profiling used genomic DNA as the template. An Illumina HiSeq 2000 was used for TCR repertoire sequencing. As for how the authors treated the data: TRBV/TRBJ rearrangement plots, CDR3 size and DJ length profiles, and Simpson's diversity index were used to evaluate the repertoires. The immunodominant clone was defined as the most abundant DNA sequence in deep sequencing data. CDR3 amino acid sequences were screened for sharing across subjects and compared with published repertoires and the VDJdb database. In TCRdb, the public reads were trimmed at Q25 with fastp and aligned with MiXCR, with productive beta chains retained. Every distinct CDR3 protein forms one entry, paired with its most common genes and DNA. TCRdb, not the authors, supplied the V and J calls. The sample table holds 150,000 to 200,000 distinct CDR3 sequences, of which around 65% were seen once. The ten largest clones add up to just over 45% of the sample.

The germline V end is reduced by 3 bases and the J end by 2 bases; junction bases left unmatched: 5. The CDR3 sequence holds 17 residues, the cysteine and phenylalanine included. Only CDR3 DNA remains: 51 bases, in frame from the first base. In the germline V gene (reference sequence), CDR1 corresponds to SEHNR and CDR2 to FQNEAQ. The clonotype comes from a human donor with severe aplastic anemia or a healthy control (not recorded which). The chain joins TRBV7-9 to TRBJ2-6; 9 nucleotides in the junction match TRBD2. Sample: sorted CD4+, CD8+, or CD8+CD57+ T cells (not recorded which) from PBMCs. The base sequence is TGTGCCAGCAGCTTTTCGAGCGGGGGGCCTGGGGCCAACGTCCTGACTTTC. This yields the protein CASSFSSGGPGANVLTF.